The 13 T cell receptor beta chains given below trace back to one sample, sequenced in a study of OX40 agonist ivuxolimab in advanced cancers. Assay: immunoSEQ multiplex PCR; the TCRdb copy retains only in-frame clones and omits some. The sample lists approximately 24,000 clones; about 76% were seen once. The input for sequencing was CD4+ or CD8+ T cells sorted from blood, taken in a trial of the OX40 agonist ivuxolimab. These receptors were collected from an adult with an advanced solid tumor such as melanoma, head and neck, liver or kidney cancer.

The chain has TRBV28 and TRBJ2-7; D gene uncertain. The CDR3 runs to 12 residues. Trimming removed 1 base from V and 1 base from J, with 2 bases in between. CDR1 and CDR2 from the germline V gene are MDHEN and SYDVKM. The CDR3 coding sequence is TGTGCCAGCAGTTTATATTCCTACGAGCAGTACTTC. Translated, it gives CASSLYSYEQYF.

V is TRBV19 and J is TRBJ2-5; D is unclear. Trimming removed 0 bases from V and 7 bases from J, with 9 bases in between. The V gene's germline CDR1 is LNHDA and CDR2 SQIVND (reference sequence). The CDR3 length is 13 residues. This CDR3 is CASSIERTGTQYF. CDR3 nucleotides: TGTGCCAGTAGTATAGAACGGACGGGGACCCAGTACTTC.

This CDR3 is CASTLAGGRSQYF. The CDR3, as DNA: TGTGCCAGCACCCTAGCGGGGGGGCGATCGCAGTATTTT. This chain connects TRBV6-1 to TRBJ2-3; 12 nucleotides align to TRBD2. The CDR3 contains 13 residues. Trimming removed 7 bases from V and 10 bases from J; junction bases left unmatched: 6. Germline lookup yields CDR1 MNHNS and CDR2 SASEGT.

The CDR3 DNA sequence: TGTGCCAGCAGCTTAGGGACTCTAAACACCATATATTTT. Its translation is CASSLGTLNTIYF. The chain combines TRBV5-6 with TRBJ1-3; D might be TRBD1 (5 bases). CDR3 size: 13 residues. In germline, CDR1 is SGHDT, CDR2 YYEEEE. V dropped 2 bases and J dropped 6 bases, with 9 bases sitting between them.

For the CDR3, the DNA is TGCAGTGCTCAAAGGGTCGTGCAGTACTTC. This codes for CSAQRVVQYF. The chain uses TRBV20-1 and TRBJ2-7; no reliable D call. This CDR3 contains 10 residues. The germline CDR1 and CDR2 sequences are DFQATT and SNEGSKA (reference sequence). V was pared by 5 bases and J by 9 bases, with 11 bases between.

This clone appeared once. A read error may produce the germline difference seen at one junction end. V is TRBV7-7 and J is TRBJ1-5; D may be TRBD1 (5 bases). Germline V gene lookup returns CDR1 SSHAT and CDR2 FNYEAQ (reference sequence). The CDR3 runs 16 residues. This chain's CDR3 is CASSLWRDRSNQPQHF. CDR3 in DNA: TGTGCTAGCAGCTTGTGGAGAGACAGATCTAATCAGCCCCAGCATTTT.

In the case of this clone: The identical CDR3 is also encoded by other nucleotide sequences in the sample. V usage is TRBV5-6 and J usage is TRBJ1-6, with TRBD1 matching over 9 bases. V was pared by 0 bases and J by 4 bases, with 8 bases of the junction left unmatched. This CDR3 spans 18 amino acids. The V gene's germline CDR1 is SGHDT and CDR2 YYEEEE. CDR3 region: CASSLGGLGTGYNSPLHF. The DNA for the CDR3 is TGTGCCAGCAGCTTGGGAGGTCTCGGGACAGGGTATAATTCACCCCTCCACTTT. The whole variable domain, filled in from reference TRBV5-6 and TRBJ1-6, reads DAGVTQSPTHLIKTRGQQVTLRCSPKSGHDTVSWYQQALGQGPQFIFQYYEEEERQRGNFPDRFSGHQFPNYSSELNVNALLLGDSALYLCASSLGGLGTGYNSPLHFGNGTRLTVT.

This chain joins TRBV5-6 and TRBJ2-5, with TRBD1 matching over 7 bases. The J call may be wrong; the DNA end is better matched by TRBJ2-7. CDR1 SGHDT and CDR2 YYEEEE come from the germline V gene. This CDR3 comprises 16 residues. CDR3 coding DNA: TGTGCCAGCAGCTTAATGACAGGGTGGGGGACCTACGAGCAGTACTTC. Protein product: CASSLMTGWGTYEQYF.

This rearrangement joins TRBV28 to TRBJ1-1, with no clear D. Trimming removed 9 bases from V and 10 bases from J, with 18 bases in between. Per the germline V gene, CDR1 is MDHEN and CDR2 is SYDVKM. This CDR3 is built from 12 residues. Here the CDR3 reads CASSGVQFGAFF. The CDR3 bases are TGTGCCAGTTCGGGAGTCCAGTTTGGAGCTTTCTTT.

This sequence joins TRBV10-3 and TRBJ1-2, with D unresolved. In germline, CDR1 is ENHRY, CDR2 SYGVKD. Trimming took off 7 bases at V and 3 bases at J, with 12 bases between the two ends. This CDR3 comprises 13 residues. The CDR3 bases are TGTGCCATCAAGGGCAGACAAGACTATGGCTACACCTTC. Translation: CAIKGRQDYGYTF.

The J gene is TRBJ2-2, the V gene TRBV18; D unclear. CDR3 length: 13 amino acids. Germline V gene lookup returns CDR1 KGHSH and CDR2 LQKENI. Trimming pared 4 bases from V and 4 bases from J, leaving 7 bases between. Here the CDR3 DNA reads TGTGCCAGCTCACTCTCCCTCACCGGGGAGCTGTTTTTT. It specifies CASSLSLTGELFF.

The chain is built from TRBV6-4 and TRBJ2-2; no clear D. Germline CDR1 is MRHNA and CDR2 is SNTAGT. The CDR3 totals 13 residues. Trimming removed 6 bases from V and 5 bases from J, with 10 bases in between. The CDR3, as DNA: TGTGCCAGCAGACAGCCTAGAACCGGGGAGCTGTTTTTT. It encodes CASRQPRTGELFF.

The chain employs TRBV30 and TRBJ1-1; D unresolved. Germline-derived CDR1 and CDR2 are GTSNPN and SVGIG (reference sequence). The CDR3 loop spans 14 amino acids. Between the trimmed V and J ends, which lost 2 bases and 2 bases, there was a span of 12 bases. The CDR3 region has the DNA TGTGCCTGGAGTATGGACTTACTTAACACTGAAGCTTTCTTT. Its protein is CAWSMDLLNTEAFF.